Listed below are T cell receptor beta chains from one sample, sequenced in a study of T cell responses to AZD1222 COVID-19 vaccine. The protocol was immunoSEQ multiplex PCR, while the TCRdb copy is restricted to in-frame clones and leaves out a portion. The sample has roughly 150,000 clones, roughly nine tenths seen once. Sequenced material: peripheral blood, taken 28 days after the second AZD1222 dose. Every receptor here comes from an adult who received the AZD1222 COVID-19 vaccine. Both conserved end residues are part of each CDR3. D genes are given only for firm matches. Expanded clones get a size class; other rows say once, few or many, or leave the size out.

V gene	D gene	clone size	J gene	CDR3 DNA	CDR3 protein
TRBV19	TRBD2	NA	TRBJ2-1	TGTGCCAGTAGTATCTTAGGACTAGCGGACAATGAGCAGTTCTTC	CASSILGLADNEQFF
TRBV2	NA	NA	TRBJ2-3	TGTGCCAGCAGTGTGGAGGTGAGGGATACGCAGTATTTT	CASSVEVRDTQYF
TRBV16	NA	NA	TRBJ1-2	TGTGCCAGCAGCCAAGCGACAGGAAACTATGGCTACACCTTC	CASSQATGNYGYTF
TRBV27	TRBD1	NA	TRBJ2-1	TGTGCCAGCAGTCCGCGGACAGGGACGAGCTCCTACAATGAGCAGTTCTTC	CASSPRTGTSSYNEQFF
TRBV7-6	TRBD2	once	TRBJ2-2	TGTGCCAGCAGCACCCAAGCGGGGGCCAACACCGGGGAGCTGTTTTTT	CASSTQAGANTGELFF
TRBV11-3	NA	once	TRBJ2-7	TGTGCCAGCAGCCAGGGACCGAGCCGTGCGCAGTACTTC	CASSQGPSRAQYF
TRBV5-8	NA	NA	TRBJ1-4	TGTGCCAGCAGCTGGCAGGGTGCAACTAATGAAAAACTGTTTTTT	CASSWQGATNEKLFF
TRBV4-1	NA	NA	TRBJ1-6	TGCGCCAGCAGCCAAGAGGGTCAGGCCTATAATTCACCCCTCCACTTT	CASSQEGQAYNSPLHF
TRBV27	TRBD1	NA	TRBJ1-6	TGTGCCAGCAGTTTATGGGGACAGGGGAATTCACCCCTCCACTTT	CASSLWGQGNSPLHF
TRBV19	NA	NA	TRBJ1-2	TGTGCCAGTGATAATAAACCATCGTATGGCTACACCTTC	CASDNKPSYGYTF
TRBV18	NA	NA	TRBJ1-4	TGTGCCAGCTCACCGAAACCAGGAGCTCCTAATGAAAAACTGTTTTTT	CASSPKPGAPNEKLFF
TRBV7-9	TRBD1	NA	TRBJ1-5	TGTGCCAGCAGCCATGGACAGGGGGCCTTGCAGCCCCAGCATTTT	CASSHGQGALQPQHF
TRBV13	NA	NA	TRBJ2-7	TGTGCCAGCAGCTTAGCCTACCGGAACTACGAGCAGTACTTC	CASSLAYRNYEQYF
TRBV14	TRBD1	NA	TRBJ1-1	TGTGCCAGCAGCCGGGACAGGGGGCGAAGCTTT	CASSRDRGRSF
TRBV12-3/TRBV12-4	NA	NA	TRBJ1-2	TGTGCCAGCAGTTTACCGGGGGGCTACACCTTC	CASSLPGGYTF
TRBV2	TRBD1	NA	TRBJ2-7	TGTGCCACCGGGACAGGGTTCTACGAGCAGTACTTC	CATGTGFYEQYF
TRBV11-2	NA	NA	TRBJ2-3	TGTGCCAGCAGCGTCTATAGCGGCACAGATACGCAGTATTTT	CASSVYSGTDTQYF
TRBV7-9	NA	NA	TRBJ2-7	TGTGCCAGCAGCTTGCGCGGACTCGCCTACGAGCAGTACTTC	CASSLRGLAYEQYF
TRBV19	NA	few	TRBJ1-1	TGTGCCAGTAGTTTGTCGGGGCCGGGGAAGACTGAAGCTTTCTTT	CASSLSGPGKTEAFF
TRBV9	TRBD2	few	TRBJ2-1	TGTGCCAGCAGCGGACAACTAGCGGAGGTAGTCAATGAGCAGTTCTTC	CASSGQLAEVVNEQFF
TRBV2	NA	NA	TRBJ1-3	TGTGCCAGCAGTGTATCAGGGAAAGGAAACACCATATATTTT	CASSVSGKGNTIYF
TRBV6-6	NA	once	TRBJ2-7	TGTGCCAGCAGTTACTATCCCTACGAGCAGTACTTC	CASSYYPYEQYF
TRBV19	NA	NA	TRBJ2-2	TGTGCCAGTAGTATAGCCGCACAGACCGGGGAGCTGTTTTTT	CASSIAAQTGELFF
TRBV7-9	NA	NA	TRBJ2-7	TGTGCCAGCAGCACCGACTTAACCTACGAGCAGTACTTC	CASSTDLTYEQYF
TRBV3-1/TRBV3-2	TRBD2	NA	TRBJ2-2	TGTGCCAGCAGCGACCCGGGACTAGCGGGAGTAGAACGATTCACCGGGGAGCTGTTTTTT	CASSDPGLAGVERFTGELFF
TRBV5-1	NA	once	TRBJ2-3	TGCGCCAGCAGCTTGGCCACCAGGGATACAGATACGCAGTATTTT	CASSLATRDTDTQYF
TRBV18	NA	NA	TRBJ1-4	TGTGCCAGCTCCACACAGGGCGTCAATTCGGAAAAACTGTTTTTT	CASSTQGVNSEKLFF
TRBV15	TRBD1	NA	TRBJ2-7	TGTGCCACCAGCACGAGACAGGGGATAAGCTACGAGCAGTACTTC	CATSTRQGISYEQYF
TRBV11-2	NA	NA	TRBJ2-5	TGTGCCAGCAGCTTAGGATTTCCGGAGACCCAGTACTTC	CASSLGFPETQYF
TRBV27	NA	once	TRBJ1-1	TGTGCCAGCAGCGGACTGGCCAACACTGAAGCTTTCTTT	CASSGLANTEAFF
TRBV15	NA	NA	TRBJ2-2	TGTGCCACCAGTTCCATAGCGTTGTTGGACACCGGGGAGCTGTTTTTT	CATSSIALLDTGELFF
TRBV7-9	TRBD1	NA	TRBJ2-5	TGTGCCAGCAGCCAAGGGACAGACCAAGAGACCCAGTACTTC	CASSQGTDQETQYF
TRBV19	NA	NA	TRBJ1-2	TGTGCCAGTACCATAGGTCAGCTCCAGCCCTATGGCTACACCTTC	CASTIGQLQPYGYTF
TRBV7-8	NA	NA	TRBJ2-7	TGTGCCAGCAGCCTATCTGTTGGGTCACAATACTACGAGCAGTACTTC	CASSLSVGSQYYEQYF
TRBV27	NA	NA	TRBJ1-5	TGTGCCAGCAGTTTATCGGGACAAGGACAGCCCCAGCATTTT	CASSLSGQGQPQHF